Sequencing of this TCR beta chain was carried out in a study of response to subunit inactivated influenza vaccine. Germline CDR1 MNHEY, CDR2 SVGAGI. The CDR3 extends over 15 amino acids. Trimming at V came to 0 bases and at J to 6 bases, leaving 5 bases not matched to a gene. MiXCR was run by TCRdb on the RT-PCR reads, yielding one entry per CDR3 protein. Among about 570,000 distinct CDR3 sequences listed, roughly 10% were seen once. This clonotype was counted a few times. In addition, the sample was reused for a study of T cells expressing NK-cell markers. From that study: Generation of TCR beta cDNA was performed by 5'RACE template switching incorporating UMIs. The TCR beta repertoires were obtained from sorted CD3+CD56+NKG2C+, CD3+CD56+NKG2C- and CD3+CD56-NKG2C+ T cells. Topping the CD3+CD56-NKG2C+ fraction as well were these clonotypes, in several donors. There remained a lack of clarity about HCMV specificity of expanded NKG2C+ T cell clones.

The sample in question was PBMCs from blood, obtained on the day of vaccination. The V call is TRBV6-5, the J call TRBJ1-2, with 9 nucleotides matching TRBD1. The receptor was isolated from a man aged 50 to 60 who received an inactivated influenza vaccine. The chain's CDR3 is CASSYSSGTGNGYTF. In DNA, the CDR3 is TGTGCCAGCAGTTACTCGAGTGGGACAGGGAATGGCTACACCTTC.